Shown below are 29 T cell receptor beta chains from a single sample sequenced in a study of OX40 agonist ivuxolimab in advanced cancers. Measured with immunoSEQ multiplex PCR; TCRdb has only the in-frame clones, and not every one. The sample includes roughly 50,000 clones, about 83% seen only once; the top ten take around 10%. Sequences were derived from CD4+ or CD8+ T cells sorted from blood, sampled in a trial of the OX40 agonist ivuxolimab. The receptors shown here come from an adult with an advanced solid tumor such as melanoma, head and neck, liver or kidney cancer.

This clone came up a few times. The chain recombines TRBV9 with TRBJ1-1, with a tentative D call TRBD1 (6 bases). Trimming stripped 4 bases from V and 4 bases from J, with 11 bases between. The CDR3 is made up of 13 amino acids. CDR1 and CDR2 from the germline V gene are SGDLS and YYNGEE. Here the CDR3 reads CASSPGTTTEAFF. The CDR3, as DNA: TGTGCCAGCAGCCCCGGGACAACCACTGAAGCTTTCTTT.

The chain joins TRBV13 to TRBJ1-6, with no clear D. This CDR3 is 16 amino acids long. The germline V gene encodes CDR1 PRHDT and CDR2 FYEKMQ (reference sequence). V was cut by 3 bases and J by 4 bases, with 13 bases left in between. The CDR3 sequence is CASSLGGPLYNSPLHF. For the CDR3, the DNA is TGTGCCAGCAGCTTGGGCGGCCCCTTATATAATTCACCCCTCCACTTT.

The chain joins TRBV27 to TRBJ1-1; TRBD1 matches 12 bases. The CDR3 extends over 18 amino acids. V shed 4 bases, J shed 1 base, and the junction held 10 bases outside the gene matches. Germline V gene sequence: CDR1 MNHEY, CDR2 SMNVEV (reference sequence). The chain's CDR3 is CASSSLGTGGVGNTEAFF. The CDR3 DNA follows: TGTGCCAGCAGTTCCCTTGGGACAGGGGGCGTTGGGAACACTGAAGCTTTCTTT.

The chain couples TRBV5-5 to TRBJ1-4, with D possibly being TRBD1 (5 bases). V was pared by 7 bases and J by 0 bases, with 22 bases between. This CDR3 contains 18 residues. In germline, CDR1 is SGHKS, CDR2 YYEKEE (reference sequence). The CDR3 reads CASSPSTAGPATNEKLFF. Here the CDR3 DNA reads TGTGCCAGCTCCCCATCGACAGCCGGCCCTGCAACTAATGAAAAACTGTTTTTT. Based on the CDR3 plus reference TRBV5-5 and TRBJ1-4, the full variable domain is DAGVTQSPTHLIKTRGQQVTLRCSPISGHKSVSWYQQVLGQGPQFIFQYYEKEERGRGNFPDRFSARQFPNYSSELNVNALLLGDSALYLCASSPSTAGPATNEKLFFGSGTQLSVL.

The V call is TRBV19, the J call TRBJ1-1, with TRBD1 as a possible D gene (6 bases). The CDR3 has 15 residues. Per germline, CDR1 LNHDA and CDR2 SQIVND (reference sequence). Trimming took 3 bases from V and 3 from J, leaving 14 bases between them. The CDR3 nucleotides read TGTGCCAGTAGTATTTTTACAGGGAGTGACACTGAAGCTTTCTTT. Translating it yields CASSIFTGSDTEAFF.

This clone has more than one count but fewer than ten. The rearrangement joins TRBV7-2 to TRBJ1-1, with 7 bases matching TRBD1. Trimming removed 4 bases from V and 6 bases from J; junction bases left unmatched: 2. Germline-derived CDR1 and CDR2 are SGHTA and FQGNSA. The CDR3 sequence is 12 residues long. The CDR3, as DNA: TGTGCCAGCAGCTGGCAGGGGGCTGAAGCTTTCTTT. This codes for CASSWQGAEAFF.

The chain joins TRBV21-1 to TRBJ1-3; TRBD1 is the table's D call and was not checked against the DNA. TRBV21-1 is reported as a pseudogene. CDR3 length: 14 amino acids. In DNA form, the CDR3 reads TGTGCCAGCAGCAAACGGTCAGGTGGAAACACCATATATTTT. It translates to CASSKRSGGNTIYF.

The V call is TRBV10-3, the J call TRBJ1-2; D is unresolved. The germline CDR1 and CDR2 sequences are ENHRY and SYGVKD. V lost 6 bases and J lost 0, with 26 bases in between. There are 19 residues in the CDR3. CDR3 in DNA: TGTGCCATCAGCGCCAGAGTTTATACTCCCTCTACTTCTAACTATGGCTACACCTTC. This translates into CAISARVYTPSTSNYGYTF.

V gene TRBV4-1 combines with J gene TRBJ1-3; D might be TRBD1 (5 bases). Germline V CDR1 and CDR2: MGHRA, YSYEKL. The CDR3 covers 13 residues. Trimming left V 6 bases short and J 6 bases short, with 12 bases between. The DNA for the CDR3 is TGCGCCAGCAGGGACACATCTTTAAACACCATATATTTT. Translating gives CASRDTSLNTIYF.

This sequence joins TRBV13 and TRBJ2-1; D uncertain. V was cut by 2 bases and J by 0 bases, with 11 bases left in between. The CDR3 covers 16 residues. Germline V lookup: CDR1 PRHDT, CDR2 FYEKMQ (reference sequence). CDR3 DNA sequence: TGTGCCAGCAGCTTAAGTTTGCGCGCCTCCTACAATGAGCAGTTCTTC. Translated, it gives CASSLSLRASYNEQFF.

This clone was seen a handful of times. The chain employs TRBV7-6 and TRBJ2-7; the D gene is possibly TRBD1 (6 bases). The V end lost 1 base, the J end lost 6 bases, and 19 bases lay between the germline ends. The CDR3 sequence is 16 residues long. The germline V gene has CDR1 SGHVS and CDR2 FNYEAQ. The CDR3, as DNA: TGTGCCAGCAGCTTAGGGACCAATCCGGGACACGGCGAGCAGTACTTC. Translating gives CASSLGTNPGHGEQYF.

Here the CDR3 reads CASSEVPKSLRDTEAFF. DNA for the CDR3: TGTGCCAGCAGTGAAGTTCCCAAATCCTTGAGGGACACTGAAGCTTTCTTT. This chain uses TRBV25-1 with TRBJ1-1; D gene ambiguous. Germline CDR1 MGHDK, CDR2 SYGVNS. The CDR3 has 17 amino acids. V lost 2 bases, J lost 3 bases, and 19 bases lay in between.

V gene TRBV6-6 combines with J gene TRBJ2-7; D uncertain. This CDR3 region has 12 residues. Germline CDR1 is MNHNY and CDR2 is SVGAGI (reference sequence). Deletions cut 6 bases from V and 4 bases from J, with 10 bases between. CDR3 amino acids: CASSLTPYEQYF. In DNA, the CDR3 is TGTGCCAGCAGCCTCACCCCATACGAGCAGTACTTC.

The J gene is TRBJ2-7, the V gene TRBV7-6, with D unresolved. From germline, CDR1 is SGHVS and CDR2 FNYEAQ. Trimming stripped 2 bases from V and 12 bases from J, with 20 bases between. The CDR3 is made up of 14 amino acids. CDR3 in DNA: TGTGCCAGCAGCTTACACCCAGACCCAATTCTACCGTACTTC. Protein: CASSLHPDPILPYF.

This chain uses TRBV7-9 with TRBJ2-3, with a possible D match to TRBD2 (6 bases). The CDR3 length is 15 residues. Germline assignment: CDR1 SEHNR and CDR2 FQNEAQ (reference sequence). V lost 6 bases and J 2 bases, leaving 15 bases between the germline ends. The CDR3 region has the DNA TGTGCCAGCAGAAACGAGCGGGTCCCCACAGATACGCAGTATTTT. Amino acids: CASRNERVPTDTQYF.

This chain connects TRBV7-3 to TRBJ2-1, with TRBD2 matching 8 bases. The germline V gene has CDR1 SGHTA and CDR2 FQGTGA. This CDR3 has 15 residues. After removal of 0 bases from V and 6 bases from J, the junction contained 4 bases not matched to a gene. CDR3 in amino acids: CASSLTLAGGNEQFF. CDR3 nucleotide sequence: TGTGCCAGCAGCTTAACCCTAGCGGGCGGCAATGAGCAGTTCTTC.

This chain uses TRBV15 with TRBJ2-7; 9 positions match TRBD1. The CDR3 has 16 amino acids. CDR1 and CDR2 from the germline V gene are LNHNV and YYDKDF (reference sequence). V dropped 3 bases and J dropped 2; count of bases not matched to a gene: 8. CDR3 nucleotides: TGTGCCACCAGCAGTTCGGGACAGGGTAATCCCTACGAGCAGTACTTC. Its translation is CATSSSGQGNPYEQYF.

This clone was observed a handful of times. This chain connects TRBV7-2 to TRBJ2-3; D perhaps matches TRBD2 (6 bases). Germline V lookup: CDR1 SGHTA, CDR2 FQGNSA. Trimming shortened V by 5 bases and J by 1 base, and 13 bases separated the two germline ends. This CDR3 contains 15 residues. The CDR3 loop reads CASSQTGGGTDTQYF. The CDR3 bases are TGTGCCAGCAGCCAAACTGGAGGGGGCACAGATACGCAGTATTTT.

V gene TRBV28 combines with J gene TRBJ2-7; 8 nucleotides match TRBD2. The trim removed 3 bases at V and 7 bases at J, leaving 11 bases unmatched. Germline lookup yields CDR1 MDHEN and CDR2 SYDVKM. The CDR3 length is 15 residues. CDR3 in amino acids: CASSFLSGTEEEQYF. In DNA, the CDR3 is TGTGCCAGCAGTTTCCTTAGCGGGACCGAGGAAGAGCAGTACTTC.

The rearrangement links TRBV27 to TRBJ2-3; 8 bases map to TRBD2. This CDR3 contains 15 residues. The V and J ends lost 5 bases and 1 base, in that order; junction bases with no gene match: 5. Germline assignment: CDR1 MNHEY and CDR2 SMNVEV (reference sequence). The CDR3 DNA is TGTGCCAGCAGTCAGGGGACTAGGGGCACAGATACGCAGTATTTT. Its protein is CASSQGTRGTDTQYF.

This chain connects TRBV27 to TRBJ1-4; 10 bases line up with TRBD1. J gave up 4 bases and V 2 bases, and 7 bases lay outside the gene matches. The CDR3 length is 17 residues. Germline loops: CDR1 MNHEY, CDR2 SMNVEV (reference sequence). CDR3 sequence reads: CASSLMGQGIGNEKLFF. The CDR3 nucleotides read TGTGCCAGCAGTTTAATGGGACAGGGGATAGGTAATGAAAAACTGTTTTTT.

The chain couples TRBV15 to TRBJ2-2; 14 nucleotides align to TRBD2. Germline V gives CDR1 LNHNV, CDR2 YYDKDF (reference sequence). The J segment lost 5 bases and the V segment lost 6 bases, leaving 14 bases of the junction unmatched. This CDR3 has 19 amino acids. For the CDR3, the DNA is TGTGCCACCAGTAGCACTTGGACTAGCGGGGGGCCAAATACCGGGGAGCTGTTTTTT. Protein: CATSSTWTSGGPNTGELFF.

This clone was detected once. The chain is built from TRBV10-1 and TRBJ2-3, with TRBD2 matching over 9 bases. The V and J ends lost 5 bases and 0 bases, in that order; junction bases with no gene match: 3. This CDR3 has 15 amino acids. The V gene's germline CDR1 is WNHNN and CDR2 SYGVQD (reference sequence). This CDR3 reads CASSTTSGSTDTQYF. In DNA, the CDR3 is TGCGCCAGCAGTACTACTAGCGGGAGCACAGATACGCAGTATTTT.

This clone has a single count. The chain couples TRBV6-4 to TRBJ2-4, with TRBD1 identical over 8 bases. With V trimmed by 2 bases and J by 7 bases, 10 bases remained unmatched. Per germline, CDR1 MRHNA and CDR2 SNTAGT. This CDR3 has 16 amino acids. In DNA, the CDR3 is TGTGCCAGCAGTGACGAACAGGGGGTCCTGAGGAACATTCAGTACTTC. It yields the protein CASSDEQGVLRNIQYF.

The V gene is TRBV5-1, the J gene TRBJ2-1; possibly TRBD2 for D (5 bases). Trimming removed 2 bases at V and 14 bases at J, with 17 bases between. The CDR3 extends over 13 amino acids. CDR1 SGHRS and CDR2 YFSETQ come from the germline V gene. The CDR3 loop reads CASSLSGVAREFF. For the CDR3, the DNA is TGCGCCAGCAGCTTAAGCGGCGTAGCCCGGGAGTTCTTC.

This clone was recorded a few times. V gene TRBV5-5 combines with J gene TRBJ1-2, with D possibly matching TRBD1 (5 bases). V was pared by 4 bases and J by 4 bases, with 14 bases between. CDR3 length equals 14 residues. Germline V gene sequence: CDR1 SGHKS, CDR2 YYEKEE (reference sequence). The CDR3 nucleotides read TGTGCCAGCAGCCCAGACACTGGGGGCTATGGCTACACCTTC. This codes for CASSPDTGGYGYTF.

The V call is TRBV7-9, the J call TRBJ1-1, with 8 bases fitting TRBD1. CDR1 is SEHNR and CDR2 is FQNEAQ in the germline V gene (reference sequence). This CDR3 has 15 residues. The V and J ends lost 1 base and 3 bases, in that order; junction bases with no gene match: 4. CDR3 amino acids: CASSLGQGAHTEAFF. The CDR3 region has the DNA TGTGCCAGCAGCTTAGGCCAGGGGGCGCACACTGAAGCTTTCTTT.

This clone was observed once. The chain combines TRBV15 with TRBJ1-4, with 7 positions matching TRBD1. Unmatched junction bases numbered 4, after V lost 5 bases and J lost 4 bases. The CDR3 sequence is 14 residues long. Germline CDR1 LNHNV, CDR2 YYDKDF (reference sequence). CDR3 coding DNA: TGTGCCACCAGCGGGGACAGAAATAATGAAAAACTGTTTTTT. It specifies CATSGDRNNEKLFF.

The chain combines TRBV7-3 with TRBJ2-1; 8 nucleotides line up with TRBD2. Looked up from germline, CDR1 is SGHTA and CDR2 is FQGTGA. V trimming: 2 bases; J trimming: 7 bases; junction bases outside the gene matches: 1. This CDR3 is 13 amino acids long. The CDR3 here is CASSLPGGNEQFF. The CDR3 nucleotides are TGTGCCAGCAGCTTACCGGGAGGGAATGAGCAGTTCTTC.